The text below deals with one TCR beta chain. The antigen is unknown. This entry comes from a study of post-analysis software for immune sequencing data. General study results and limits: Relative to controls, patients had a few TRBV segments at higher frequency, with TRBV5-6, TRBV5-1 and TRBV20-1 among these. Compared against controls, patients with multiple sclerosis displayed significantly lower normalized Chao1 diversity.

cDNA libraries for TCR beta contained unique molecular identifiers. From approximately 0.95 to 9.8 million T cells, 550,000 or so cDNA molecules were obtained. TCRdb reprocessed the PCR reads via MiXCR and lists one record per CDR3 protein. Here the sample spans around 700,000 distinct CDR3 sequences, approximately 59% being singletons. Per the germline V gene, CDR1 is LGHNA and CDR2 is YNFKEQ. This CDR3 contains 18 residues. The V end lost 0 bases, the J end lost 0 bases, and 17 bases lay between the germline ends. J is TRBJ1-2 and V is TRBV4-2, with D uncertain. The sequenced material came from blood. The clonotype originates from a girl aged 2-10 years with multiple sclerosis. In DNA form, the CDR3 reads TGTGCCAGCAGCCAAGATGGGGTCATTCGGGCTCCTAACTATGGCTACACCTTC. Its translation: CASSQDGVIRAPNYGYTF.